This T cell receptor (beta chain) derives from a study of T cells in women clearing cervical HPV infection. Generated by immunoSEQ multiplex PCR, the TCRdb table keeps only in-frame clones and is missing some. Its clone listing holds about 31,000 clones. Remarks on this clone: Read coverage stops 3 residues before the CDR3 terminus; the germline J gene supplies the remainder.

CDR1 is LNHDA and CDR2 is SQIVND in the germline V gene (reference sequence). This CDR3 region has 16 residues. The source is a woman between 18 and 70 years old with a cervical HPV16 infection that either progressed to CIN3+ or cleared (not recorded which). The sample taken for sequencing was blood buffy coat. The V and J genes are TRBV19 and TRBJ1-2; D not certain. Partial CDR3 DNA: TGTGCCAGTAGTCCGCGACTAGCGGGAGGGCCGGTCGAC. Translating it yields CASSPRLAGGPVD. The entire CDR3 is CASSPRLAGGPVDYTF.